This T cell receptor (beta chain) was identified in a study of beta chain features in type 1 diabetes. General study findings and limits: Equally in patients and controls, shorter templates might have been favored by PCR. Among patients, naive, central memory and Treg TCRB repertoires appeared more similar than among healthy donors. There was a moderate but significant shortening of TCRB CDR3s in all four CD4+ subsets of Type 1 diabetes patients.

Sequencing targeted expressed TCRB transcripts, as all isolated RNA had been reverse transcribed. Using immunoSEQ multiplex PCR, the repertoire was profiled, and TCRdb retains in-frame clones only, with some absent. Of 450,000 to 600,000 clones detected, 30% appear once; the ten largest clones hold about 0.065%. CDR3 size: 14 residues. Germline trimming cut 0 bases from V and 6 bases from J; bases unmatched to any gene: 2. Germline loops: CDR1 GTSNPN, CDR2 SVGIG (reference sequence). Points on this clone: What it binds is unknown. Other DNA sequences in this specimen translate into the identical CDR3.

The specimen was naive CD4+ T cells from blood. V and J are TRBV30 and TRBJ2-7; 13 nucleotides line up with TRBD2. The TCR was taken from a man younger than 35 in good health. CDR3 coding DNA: TGTGCCTGGAGTGTGGGACTAGCGGGGATCGAGCAGTACTTC. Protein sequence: CAWSVGLAGIEQYF.